The 20 T cell receptor beta chains in this list originate from one sample, sequenced in a study of response to subunit inactivated influenza vaccine. TCRdb independently ran MiXCR on the RT-PCR reads; one entry per CDR3 protein. Of 860,000 or so distinct CDR3 sequences listed, 21% are singletons. The input for sequencing was PBMCs from blood, taken around 5 days after vaccination. These receptors were collected from a man aged 50-60 years who received an inactivated influenza vaccine.

This clonotype was detected only a few times. The chain joins TRBV29-1 to TRBJ1-2; 7 bases line up with TRBD1. The length of the CDR3 is 14 residues. V lost 4 bases to trimming and J lost 7 bases; unmatched junction nucleotides: 12. In germline, CDR1 is SQVTM, CDR2 ANQGSEA. Here the CDR3 reads CSVGQGGITSGYTF. The CDR3 region has the DNA TGCAGCGTTGGCCAGGGGGGAATAACTAGTGGCTACACCTTC.

This clonotype was seen ten or more times. The CDR3 loop is CASSFDEPNRYEQYF. In nucleotides, the CDR3 is TGCGCCAGCAGCTTTGACGAGCCCAACCGCTACGAGCAGTACTTC. V gene TRBV5-1 combines with J gene TRBJ2-7; D call uncertain. Germline V gene lookup returns CDR1 SGHRS and CDR2 YFSETQ. V lost 2 bases and J lost 3, with 15 bases in between. The CDR3 extends over 15 amino acids.

This clonotype appeared a few times. The chain links TRBV9 to TRBJ2-7; TRBD2 aligns across 8 bases. Germline trimming cut 0 bases from V and 3 bases from J; bases unmatched to any gene: 5. Germline lookup yields CDR1 SGDLS and CDR2 YYNGEE. The CDR3 is 15 residues long. CDR3 nucleotide sequence: TGTGCCAGCAGCGTAGCGGCGGGAGGATTCTACGAGCAGTACTTC. Its protein is CASSVAAGGFYEQYF. The full variable domain, with the rest looked up from reference TRBV9 and TRBJ2-7, is DSGVTQTPKHLITATGQRVTLRCSPRSGDLSVYWYQQSLDQGLQFLIQYYNGEERAKGNILERFSAQQFPDLHSELNLSSLELGDSALYFCASSVAAGGFYEQYFGPGTRLTVT.

This clonotype came up a few times. This sequence joins TRBV20-1 and TRBJ2-7; 8 bases align to TRBD2. The CDR3 extends over 15 amino acids. V was clipped by 0 bases and J by 4 bases; unmatched bases: 8. Looked up from germline, CDR1 is DFQATT and CDR2 is SNEGSKA (reference sequence). The CDR3 nucleotides are TGCAGTGCTAGAGATGGCGGGGGGCTTGAGTACGAGCAGTACTTC. Translation gives CSARDGGGLEYEQYF.

This sequence joins TRBV27 and TRBJ2-1, with TRBD1 matching 7 bases. The germline CDR1 and CDR2 sequences are MNHEY and SMNVEV (reference sequence). The V segment lost 2 bases and the J segment 3 bases; nucleotides outside the gene matches: 7. CDR3 length equals 16 residues. The CDR3 reads CASSLIGGTVYNEQFF. The CDR3 nucleotides read TGTGCCAGCAGTTTAATTGGTGGGACAGTCTACAATGAGCAGTTCTTC.

This clonotype was observed a few times. The chain is built from TRBV18 and TRBJ2-1, with 10 bases identical to TRBD1. The CDR3 totals 16 residues. Germline values: CDR1 KGHSH, CDR2 LQKENI. J gave up 2 bases and V 5 bases, and 6 bases lay outside the gene matches. CDR3 sequence (DNA): TGTGCCAGCTCAGCGGGACAGGGGCCCCCCTACAATGAGCAGTTCTTC. Protein sequence: CASSAGQGPPYNEQFF.

Notes on this clonotype: Being one base from a much bigger clone, this may be a read error. The chain joins TRBV24-1 to TRBJ2-7; 9 bases map to TRBD1. This CDR3 has 13 amino acids. CDR1 and CDR2 (germline): KGHDR, SFDVKD. The trim removed 7 bases at V and 2 bases at J, leaving 2 bases unmatched. Here the CDR3 reads CATSRTGAYEQYF. CDR3 DNA: TGTGCCACCAGCCGGACAGGGGCCTACGAGCAGTACTTC.

This clonotype turned up a few times. This sequence joins TRBV20-1 and TRBJ2-1; 9 bases align to TRBD2. V trimming: 3 bases; J trimming: 7 bases; junction bases outside the gene matches: 13. The CDR3 covers 16 residues. Per the germline V gene, CDR1 is DFQATT and CDR2 is SNEGSKA (reference sequence). This chain's CDR3 is CSARNVVAGVGNEQFF. Written as DNA, the CDR3 is TGCAGTGCTAGGAACGTCGTAGCGGGAGTAGGTAATGAGCAGTTCTTC.

This clonotype was picked up many times. The gene calls are TRBV7-2 and TRBJ1-6; tentatively, D is TRBD1 (5 bases). With 1 base removed from V and 7 bases from J, the gap between germline ends came to 5 bases. This CDR3 comprises 13 residues. Germline-derived CDR1 and CDR2 are SGHTA and FQGNSA. CDR3 coding DNA: TGTGCCAGCAGCTTAGAGGGGAATTCACCCCTCCACTTT. Its translation: CASSLEGNSPLHF.

This clonotype has at least ten counts. The rearrangement links TRBV7-9 to TRBJ2-5; D is perhaps TRBD1 (6 bases). Trimming removed 9 bases from V and 0 bases from J, with 11 bases in between. From germline, CDR1 is SEHNR and CDR2 FQNEAQ (reference sequence). This CDR3 contains 13 residues. CDR3 coding DNA: TGTGCCAGTTCCCGGGACAACCAAGAGACCCAGTACTTC. Residues: CASSRDNQETQYF. The whole variable domain, filled in from reference TRBV7-9 and TRBJ2-5, reads DTGVSQNPRHKITKRGQNVTFRCDPISEHNRLYWYRQTLGQGPEFLTYFQNEAQLEKSRLLSDRFSAERPKGSFSTLEIQRTEQGDSAMYLCASSRDNQETQYFGPGTRLLVL.

This chain connects TRBV18 to TRBJ2-1; D remains ambiguous. The V end was cut by 2 bases, the J end by 7 bases, with 6 bases between. The CDR3 covers 12 residues. CDR1 and CDR2 (germline): KGHSH, LQKENI. The CDR3 coding sequence is TGTGCCAGCTCACCAAGTCAGAATGAGCAGTTCTTC. Its translation is CASSPSQNEQFF.

This clonotype has just a few counts. The chain employs TRBV4-1 and TRBJ2-3; weak D call: TRBD2 (7 bases). CDR3 size: 15 residues. CDR1 is MGHRA, CDR2 YSYEKL, per germline. The germline V and J ends were trimmed by 6 bases and 4 bases, with 17 bases remaining between them. The CDR3 DNA reads as TGCGCCAGCAGTTTGAGGGAGGGGGGCGCAGATACGCAGTATTTT. Protein sequence: CASSLREGGADTQYF.

The sample holds a few counts of this clonotype. V and J are TRBV7-2 and TRBJ2-7, with D tentatively TRBD2 (6 bases). The CDR3 contains 15 residues. V dropped 4 bases and J dropped 1 base, with 14 bases sitting between them. CDR1 SGHTA and CDR2 FQGNSA come from the germline V gene. This chain's CDR3 is CASSSAWAGSYEQYF. The DNA of the CDR3 is TGTGCCAGCAGCTCCGCTTGGGCGGGATCCTACGAGCAGTACTTC. Complete variable domain (other parts from reference TRBV7-2 and TRBJ2-7): GAGVSQSPSNKVTEKGKDVELRCDPISGHTALYWYRQSLGQGLEFLIYFQGNSAPDKSGLPSDRFSAERTGGSVSTLTIQRTQQEDSAVYLCASSSAWAGSYEQYFGPGTRLTVT.

This clonotype showed up just a few times. This rearrangement joins TRBV5-6 to TRBJ1-5; 7 bases match TRBD1. This CDR3 is built from 14 residues. Germline trimming cut 5 bases from V and 1 base from J; bases unmatched to any gene: 3. Germline CDR1 SGHDT, CDR2 YYEEEE. The CDR3 DNA is TGTGCCAGCAGATACAGGGGAAGCAATCAGCCCCAGCATTTT. It yields the protein CASRYRGSNQPQHF.

The chain is built from TRBV20-1 and TRBJ2-7; a weak D match, TRBD1 (5 bases). This CDR3 has 16 residues. Germline CDR1 and CDR2: DFQATT and SNEGSKA (reference sequence). V gave up 1 base and J gave up 2 bases, with 18 bases separating them. CDR3 loop: CSARVGKGKGTYEQYF. The DNA for the CDR3 is TGCAGTGCTAGAGTCGGAAAGGGAAAGGGGACCTACGAGCAGTACTTC.

This clonotype has a handful of counts. The rearrangement uses TRBV2 and TRBJ2-1, with a possible D match to TRBD2 (6 bases). In germline, CDR1 is SNHLY, CDR2 FYNNEI. Deletions cut 2 bases from V and 2 bases from J, with 13 bases between. The CDR3 has 16 residues. CDR3 coding DNA: TGTGCCAGCAGTGAAAGCCGGCGGGGTGCCTACAATGAGCAGTTCTTC. Residues: CASSESRRGAYNEQFF.

The chain recombines TRBV20-1 with TRBJ1-2, with D hard to call. The CDR3 has 16 amino acids. CDR1 and CDR2 (germline): DFQATT, SNEGSKA (reference sequence). V shed 3 bases and J shed 7 bases, with 24 bases lying between them. DNA for the CDR3: TGCAGTGCTAGTTTGGGTAGGGATCCATCGGCAGGTGGCTACACCTTC. Its translation is CSASLGRDPSAGGYTF.

The chain carries TRBV27 and TRBJ1-2; possible D gene TRBD1, 5 bases. CDR3 length: 13 amino acids. V dropped 4 bases and J dropped 3 bases, with 9 bases sitting between them. CDR1 MNHEY and CDR2 SMNVEV come from the germline V gene (reference sequence). CDR3 amino acids: CASSYGTHYGYTF. CDR3 bases: TGTGCCAGCAGTTACGGGACGCACTATGGCTACACCTTC.

CDR3 loop: CATSDRTNNGETQYF. The CDR3, as DNA: TGTGCCACCAGTGATCGGACAAACAATGGGGAGACCCAGTACTTC. The gene calls are TRBV24-1 and TRBJ2-5, with D perhaps TRBD1 (5 bases). The CDR3 is 15 residues long. The germline V gene has CDR1 KGHDR and CDR2 SFDVKD. Trimming took off 3 bases at V and 5 bases at J, with 15 bases between the two ends.

The chain employs TRBV12-3 or TRBV12-4 and TRBJ1-1; D might be TRBD1 (5 bases). The V and J ends lost 5 bases and 1 base respectively, with 8 bases between them. The CDR3 runs to 13 residues. The CDR3 DNA is TGTGCCAGCAGTCGACAGAAGAACACTGAAGCTTTCTTT. It yields the protein CASSRQKNTEAFF.